What follows are 4 T cell receptor beta chains derived from one specimen sequenced in a study of blood T cell repertoires in COVID-19. Measured with immunoSEQ multiplex PCR; TCRdb has only the in-frame clones, and not every one. Here the sample spans 350,000 to 450,000 clones, 85% to 90% being singletons. The specimen sequenced was PBMCs or T cells enriched from blood (not recorded which). Every receptor here comes from a woman in her twenties or thirties who had recovered from COVID-19.

V and J are TRBV2 and TRBJ2-7, with D uncertain. Trimming pared 6 bases from V and 2 bases from J, leaving 2 bases between. The CDR3 contains 10 residues. Per the germline V gene, CDR1 is SNHLY and CDR2 is FYNNEI. The DNA for the CDR3 is TGTGCCAGCAGCGCCTACGAGCAGTACTTC. It codes for CASSAYEQYF.

The CDR3 reads CASSPIDRADSYEQYF. The CDR3 nucleotides read TGTGCCAGCTCCCCCATTGACAGGGCCGACTCCTACGAGCAGTACTTC. The chain links TRBV18 to TRBJ2-7, with TRBD1 matching 7 bases. J was trimmed by 0 bases and V by 6 bases; bases with no gene match: 11. The germline V gene encodes CDR1 KGHSH and CDR2 LQKENI. The CDR3 has 16 amino acids.

This clone appeared once. This rearrangement joins TRBV5-1 to TRBJ1-2, with a possible D match to TRBD1 (5 bases). The V gene lost 4 bases and the J gene lost 2 bases, with 12 bases spanning the gap. The CDR3 is made up of 14 amino acids. Germline CDR1 and CDR2: SGHRS and YFSETQ. The CDR3 loop is CASSGASRNYGYTF. The CDR3 bases are TGCGCCAGCAGCGGGGCGTCCCGCAACTATGGCTACACCTTC.

The rearrangement joins TRBV6-5 to TRBJ1-2; a weak D match, TRBD1 (5 bases). CDR1 is MNHEY, CDR2 SVGAGI, per germline. V was clipped by 7 bases and J by 9 bases, with 15 bases between them. The CDR3 length is 12 residues. The CDR3 reads CASTPGLLRYTF. In nucleotides, the CDR3 is TGTGCCAGCACCCCAGGGTTGCTGCGCTACACCTTC.